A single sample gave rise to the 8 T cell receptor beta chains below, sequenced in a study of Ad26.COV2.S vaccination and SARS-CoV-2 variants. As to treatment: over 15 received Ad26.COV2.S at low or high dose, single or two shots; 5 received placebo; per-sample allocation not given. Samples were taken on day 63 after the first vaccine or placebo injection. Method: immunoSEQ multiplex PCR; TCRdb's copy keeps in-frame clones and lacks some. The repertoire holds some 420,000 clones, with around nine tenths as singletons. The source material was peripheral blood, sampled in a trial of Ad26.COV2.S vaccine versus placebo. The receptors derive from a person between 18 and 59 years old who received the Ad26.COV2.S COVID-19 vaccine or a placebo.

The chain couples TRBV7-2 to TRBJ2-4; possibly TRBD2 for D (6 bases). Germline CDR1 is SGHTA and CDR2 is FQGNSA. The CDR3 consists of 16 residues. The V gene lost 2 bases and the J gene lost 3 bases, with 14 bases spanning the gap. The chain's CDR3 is CASSLNPGVDKNIQYF. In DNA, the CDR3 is TGTGCCAGCAGCTTAAATCCGGGGGTTGACAAAAACATTCAGTACTTC.

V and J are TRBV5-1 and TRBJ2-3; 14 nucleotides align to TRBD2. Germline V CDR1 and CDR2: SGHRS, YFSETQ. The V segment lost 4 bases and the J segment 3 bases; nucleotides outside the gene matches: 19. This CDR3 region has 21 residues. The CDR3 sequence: CASSRKRRTGTSGGDTDTQYF. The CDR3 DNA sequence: TGCGCCAGCAGCAGGAAACGGCGAACCGGGACTAGCGGGGGAGATACAGATACGCAGTATTTT.

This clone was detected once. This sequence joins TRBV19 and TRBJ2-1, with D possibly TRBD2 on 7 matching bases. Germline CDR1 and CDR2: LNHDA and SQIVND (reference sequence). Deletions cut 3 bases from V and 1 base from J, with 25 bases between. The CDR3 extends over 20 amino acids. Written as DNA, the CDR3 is TGTGCCAGTAGTATGCAGGGGAGGGATGGTTTGTTTAGTTCCTACAATGAGCAGTTCTTC. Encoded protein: CASSMQGRDGLFSSYNEQFF.

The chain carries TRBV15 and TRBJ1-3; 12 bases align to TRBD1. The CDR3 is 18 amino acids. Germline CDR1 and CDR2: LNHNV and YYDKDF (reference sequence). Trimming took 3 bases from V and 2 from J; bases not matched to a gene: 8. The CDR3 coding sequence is TGTGCCACCAGCAGTTCCATTAGGGACAGGGGGCCTGGAAACACCATATATTTT. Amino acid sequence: CATSSSIRDRGPGNTIYF.

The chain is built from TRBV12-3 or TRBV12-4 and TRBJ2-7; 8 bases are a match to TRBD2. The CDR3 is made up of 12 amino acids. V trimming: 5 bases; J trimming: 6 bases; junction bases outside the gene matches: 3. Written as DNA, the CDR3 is TGTGCCAGCAGTCCGGGGGGGGGCGAGCAGTACTTC. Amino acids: CASSPGGGEQYF.

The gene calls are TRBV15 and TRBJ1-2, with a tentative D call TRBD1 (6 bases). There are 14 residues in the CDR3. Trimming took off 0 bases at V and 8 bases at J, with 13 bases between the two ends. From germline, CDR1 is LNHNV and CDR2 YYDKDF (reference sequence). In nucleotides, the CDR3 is TGTGCCACCAGCAGAGATCGGGGGGCGGGCGGCTACACCTTC. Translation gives CATSRDRGAGGYTF.

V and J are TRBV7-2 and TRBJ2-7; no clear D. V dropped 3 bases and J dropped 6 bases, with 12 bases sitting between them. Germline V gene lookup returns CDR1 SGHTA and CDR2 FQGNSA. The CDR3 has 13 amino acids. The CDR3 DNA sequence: TGTGCCAGCAGCTTGCCGCCGGCGATCGAGCAGTACTTC. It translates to CASSLPPAIEQYF.

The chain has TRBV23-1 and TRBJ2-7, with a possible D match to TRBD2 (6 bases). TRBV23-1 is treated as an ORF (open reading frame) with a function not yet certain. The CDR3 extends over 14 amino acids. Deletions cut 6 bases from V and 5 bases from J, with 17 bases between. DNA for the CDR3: TGCGCCAGCAGGGTGGAGGGCGACGGGGACGAGCAGTACTTC. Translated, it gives CASRVEGDGDEQYF.